This passage covers 9 T cell receptor beta chains from one sample sequenced in a study of blood T cell repertoires in COVID-19. Assay used: immunoSEQ multiplex PCR; TCRdb lists only in-frame clones, some missing. The sample comprises a few hundred thousand clones, almost 90% of which are singletons, and over 1% rests with the top ten. The source material was PBMCs or T cells enriched from blood (not recorded which). Receptor source: a young woman who had been exposed to COVID-19.

V usage is TRBV3-1 (or the pseudogene TRBV3-2) and J usage is TRBJ2-2, with TRBD2 identical over 8 bases. The CDR3 spans 15 residues. V lost 4 bases and J lost 4; bases outside the gene matches: 5. CDR1 is LGHDT, CDR2 YNNKEL, per germline (reference sequence). CDR3 DNA: TGTGCCAGCAGCCCCCGGGGGGGAGGCACCGGGGAGCTGTTTTTT. Its translation is CASSPRGGGTGELFF.

This chain uses TRBV3-1 (or the pseudogene TRBV3-2) with TRBJ2-7; 8 bases are a match to TRBD1. The CDR3 is 14 residues long. J gave up 9 bases and V 4 bases, and 11 bases lay outside the gene matches. Germline values: CDR1 LGHDT, CDR2 YNNKEL (reference sequence). This CDR3 is CASSPPGQGSGQYF. DNA of the CDR3: TGTGCCAGCAGCCCCCCCGGACAGGGTTCGGGGCAGTACTTC.

The chain couples TRBV9 to TRBJ2-5; D not resolved. The CDR3 covers 14 residues. Per the germline V gene, CDR1 is SGDLS and CDR2 is YYNGEE. Trimming cost V 0 bases and J 3 bases, with 9 bases left between them. The CDR3 region is CASSVGAAEETQYF. The CDR3 nucleotides are TGTGCCAGCAGCGTAGGGGCAGCTGAAGAGACCCAGTACTTC. The whole variable domain, remainder taken from reference TRBV9 and TRBJ2-5, is DSGVTQTPKHLITATGQRVTLRCSPRSGDLSVYWYQQSLDQGLQFLIQYYNGEERAKGNILERFSAQQFPDLHSELNLSSLELGDSALYFCASSVGAAEETQYFGPGTRLLVL.

The rearrangement uses TRBV30 and TRBJ2-2, with a possible D match to TRBD2 (6 bases). This CDR3 spans 14 amino acids. The V gene lost 5 bases and the J gene lost 1 base, with 11 bases spanning the gap. Germline CDR1 and CDR2: GTSNPN and SVGIG (reference sequence). For the CDR3, the DNA is TGTGCCTGGGCGGGACTCCAGAACACCGGGGAGCTGTTTTTT. Translated: CAWAGLQNTGELFF. Variable domain in full (rest from reference TRBV30 and TRBJ2-2): SQTIHQWPATLVQPVGSPLSLECTVEGTSNPNLYWYRQAAGRGLQLLFYSVGIGQISSEVPQNLSASRPQDRQFILSSKKLLLSDSGFYLCAWAGLQNTGELFFGEGSRLTVL.

This clone was observed a few times. This chain links TRBV27 with TRBJ2-7, with unresolved D. The V and J ends lost 0 bases and 6 bases respectively, with 9 bases between them. Germline V CDR1 and CDR2: MNHEY, SMNVEV (reference sequence). CDR3 length: 13 amino acids. The CDR3 DNA sequence: TGTGCCAGCAGTTTATCGATAACGGGCGAGCAGTACTTC. Translation gives CASSLSITGEQYF.

This clone came up once. The rearrangement links TRBV28 to TRBJ1-1; D not resolved. CDR1 is MDHEN and CDR2 is SYDVKM in the germline V gene. Trimming cost V 3 bases and J 7 bases, with 15 bases left between them. This CDR3 comprises 14 residues. The CDR3 DNA follows: TGTGCCAGCAGTTTTTGGAGCGACGGGAGTGAAGCTTTCTTT. This codes for CASSFWSDGSEAFF.

The J gene is TRBJ2-1, the V gene TRBV5-4, with 8 bases lining up with TRBD2. With 4 bases clipped from V and 0 bases from J, the junction kept 6 bases outside the gene matches. The germline gives CDR1 SGHNT, CDR2 YYREEE (reference sequence). The CDR3 is 16 residues long. The CDR3 is CASSPSSGSSYNEQFF. CDR3 nucleotides: TGTGCCAGCAGCCCATCAAGCGGGAGCTCCTACAATGAGCAGTTCTTC.

The chain uses TRBV7-9 and TRBJ1-6, with 9 bases identical to TRBD1. Germline V CDR1 and CDR2: SEHNR, FQNEAQ (reference sequence). The CDR3 extends over 15 amino acids. V was pared by 5 bases and J by 10 bases, with 9 bases of the junction left unmatched. CDR3 loop: CASSALGQGGSPLHF. The CDR3 coding sequence is TGTGCCAGCAGCGCACTGGGACAGGGTGGCTCACCCCTCCACTTT.

V gene TRBV3-1 (or the pseudogene TRBV3-2) combines with J gene TRBJ1-4; 7 nucleotides align to TRBD1. V lost 4 bases, J lost 7 bases, and 6 bases stayed unmatched. CDR1 is LGHDT and CDR2 is YNNKEL in the germline V gene (reference sequence). This CDR3 region has 14 residues. This CDR3 is CASSPETGPEKLFF. CDR3 DNA: TGTGCCAGCAGCCCCGAGACAGGGCCTGAAAAACTGTTTTTT.